The 8 T cell receptor beta chains reported below all come from one sample, sequenced in a study of human CD8 memory T cell subsets. Libraries of TCR beta chains were produced by 5' RACE (UMI-labeled). With the 5' RACE reads reprocessed, TCRdb shows one record per CDR3 protein and no DNA. This specimen shows several thousand distinct CDR3 sequences; the ten leading clones hold about 17%. Sequenced: CD8+ T cells from PBMCs. The source is a human donor in good health.

J is TRBJ2-7 and V is TRBV9; the TCRdb D gene call, TRBD2, has no DNA to confirm it. CDR1 SGDLS and CDR2 YYNGEE come from the germline V gene. The CDR3 contains 12 residues. The CDR3: CASSPTRGEQYF.

The genes are TRBV12-3 or TRBV12-4 and TRBJ1-1. This CDR3 is 14 amino acids long. The CDR3 here is CASSSSDRNTEAFF.

The chain employs TRBV3-1 and TRBJ2-2; TCRdb reports TRBD1, a call that lacks DNA to check it against. CDR3 length: 13 residues. CDR1 LGHDT and CDR2 YNNKEL come from the germline V gene (reference sequence). CDR3 protein: CASSPPVGGELFF.

Measured by frequency, this clonotype is large. CDR3 loop: CASSPAEGETQYF. The chain carries TRBV12-3 or TRBV12-4 and TRBJ2-5; lacking DNA, the TRBD2 call made by TCRdb goes unchecked. The CDR3 length is 13 residues.

The chain couples TRBV15 to TRBJ2-1; TCRdb gives TRBD2 as the D gene, but with no DNA this cannot be confirmed. Per the germline V gene, CDR1 is LNHNV and CDR2 is YYDKDF (reference sequence). The CDR3 length is 13 residues. The CDR3 is CAAGTSGYNEQFF. Together with reference TRBV15 and TRBJ2-1, the CDR3 gives the full variable domain: DAMVIQNPRYQVTQFGKPVTLSCSQTLNHNVMYWYQQKSSQAPKLLFHYYDKDFNNEADTPDNFQSRRPNTSFCFLDIRSPGLGDTAMYLCAAGTSGYNEQFFGPGTRLTVL.

The gene calls are TRBV10-3 and TRBJ2-1; TCRdb names TRBD1, which stays unverified in the absence of DNA. The V gene's germline CDR1 is ENHRY and CDR2 SYGVKD. The CDR3 spans 14 residues. CDR3 in amino acids: CAIRPAGPYNEQFF.

The CDR3 is CSVEVAGVADTQYF. The V call is TRBV29-1, the J call TRBJ2-3; TCRdb outputs TRBD2, but without DNA this stays unchecked. This CDR3 is 14 amino acids long. CDR1 and CDR2 from the germline V gene are SQVTM and ANQGSEA.

This rearrangement joins TRBV28 to TRBJ1-5; TCRdb gives TRBD1 as the D gene, but with no DNA this cannot be confirmed. The CDR3 runs to 15 residues. The germline V gene encodes CDR1 MDHEN and CDR2 SYDVKM. CDR3 loop: CASSLGTGRNQPQHF.